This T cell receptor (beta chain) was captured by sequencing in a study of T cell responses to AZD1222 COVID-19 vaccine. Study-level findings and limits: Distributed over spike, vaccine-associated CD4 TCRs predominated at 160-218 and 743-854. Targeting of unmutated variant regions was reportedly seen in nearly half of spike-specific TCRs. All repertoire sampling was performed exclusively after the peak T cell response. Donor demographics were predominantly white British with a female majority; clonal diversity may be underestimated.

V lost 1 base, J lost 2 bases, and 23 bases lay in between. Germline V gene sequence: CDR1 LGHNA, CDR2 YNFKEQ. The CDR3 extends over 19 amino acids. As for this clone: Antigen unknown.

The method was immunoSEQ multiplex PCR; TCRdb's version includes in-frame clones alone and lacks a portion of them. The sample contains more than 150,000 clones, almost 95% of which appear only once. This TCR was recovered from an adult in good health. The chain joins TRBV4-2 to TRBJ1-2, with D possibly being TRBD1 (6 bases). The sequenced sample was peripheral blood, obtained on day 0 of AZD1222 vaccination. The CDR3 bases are TGTGCCAGCAGCCAAGGGCGGAACGGGACAAATATGGCAAACTATGGCTACACCTTC. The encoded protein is CASSQGRNGTNMANYGYTF.